These 24 T cell receptor beta chains share one sample of origin, sequenced in a study of OX40 agonist ivuxolimab in advanced cancers. Profiling relied on immunoSEQ multiplex PCR, and the TCRdb table lists in-frame clones only, not all of them. In the table there are roughly 100,000 clones, 95% to 97% of which are singletons. The material was CD4+ or CD8+ T cells sorted from blood, obtained in a trial of the OX40 agonist ivuxolimab. Receptors were obtained from an adult with an advanced solid tumor such as melanoma, head and neck, liver or kidney cancer.

The V gene is TRBV7-9, the J gene TRBJ1-4; 7 bases are a match to TRBD1. CDR3 size: 17 residues. Germline V gene lookup returns CDR1 SEHNR and CDR2 FQNEAQ (reference sequence). Germline trimming cut 1 base from V and 4 bases from J; bases unmatched to any gene: 9. Here the CDR3 reads CASSLEVWTGGNEKLFF. DNA of the CDR3: TGTGCCAGCAGCTTAGAAGTTTGGACAGGCGGTAATGAAAAACTGTTTTTT. The variable domain in full, with the rest retrieved from reference TRBV7-9 and TRBJ1-4, is DTGVSQNPRHKITKRGQNVTFRCDPISEHNRLYWYRQTLGQGPEFLTYFQNEAQLEKSRLLSDRFSAERPKGSFSTLEIQRTEQGDSAMYLCASSLEVWTGGNEKLFFGSGTQLSVL.

This clone showed up just once. The chain couples TRBV29-1 to TRBJ2-1, with D maybe TRBD2 (5 bases). Germline V CDR1 and CDR2: SQVTM, ANQGSEA. V was cut by 4 bases and J by 8 bases, with 18 bases left in between. This CDR3 has 14 residues. Written as DNA, the CDR3 is TGCAGCGTTGGGGTAGCGAACCCAACAGATGAGCAGTTCTTC. Its protein product is CSVGVANPTDEQFF.

The rearrangement joins TRBV7-2 to TRBJ2-7, with D maybe TRBD1 (5 bases). Looked up from germline, CDR1 is SGHTA and CDR2 is FQGNSA. The CDR3 is 13 residues long. V lost 5 bases, J lost 1 base, and 9 bases lay in between. CDR3 DNA sequence: TGTGCCAGCAGCCCCGGACATTCCTACGAGCAGTACTTC. Translation gives CASSPGHSYEQYF.

V and J are TRBV30 and TRBJ1-1; no reliable D call. This CDR3 is built from 10 residues. Germline V gene lookup returns CDR1 GTSNPN and CDR2 SVGIG (reference sequence). V lost 3 bases, J lost 4 bases, and 3 bases lay in between. The CDR3 DNA reads as TGTGCCTGGAGGGTCACTGAAGCTTTCTTT. The encoded protein is CAWRVTEAFF.

This chain links TRBV28 with TRBJ2-1; 14 nucleotides line up with TRBD2. Trimming cost V 8 bases and J 9 bases; bases outside gene matches: 9. Germline assignment: CDR1 MDHEN and CDR2 SYDVKM. The CDR3 extends over 15 amino acids. The CDR3 nucleotides read TGTGCCAGCCGGAAGACTAGCGGGAGGGCCGTTGAGCAGTTCTTC. Amino acid sequence: CASRKTSGRAVEQFF.

J is TRBJ2-5 and V is TRBV15; D is possibly TRBD2 (6 bases). The V gene lost 0 bases and the J gene lost 3 bases, with 17 bases spanning the gap. From germline, CDR1 is LNHNV and CDR2 YYDKDF (reference sequence). The CDR3 is made up of 17 amino acids. The CDR3 loop reads CATSRERGWRGEETQYF. CDR3 DNA: TGTGCCACCAGCAGAGAACGAGGGTGGAGGGGAGAAGAGACCCAGTACTTC.

The genes are TRBV2 and TRBJ2-7, with 8 bases aligning to TRBD1. Losses at the gene ends were 6 bases for V and 3 bases for J; bases not matched to a gene: 10. CDR1 and CDR2 from the germline V gene are SNHLY and FYNNEI. The CDR3 is made up of 15 amino acids. Here the CDR3 reads CASRVKTGALYEQYF. Written as DNA, the CDR3 is TGTGCCAGCAGAGTTAAGACAGGGGCCCTCTACGAGCAGTACTTC.

V is TRBV28 and J is TRBJ2-7; 10 bases match TRBD1. The V segment lost 6 bases and the J segment 0 bases; nucleotides outside the gene matches: 5. Germline V CDR1 and CDR2: MDHEN, SYDVKM. CDR3 length: 15 amino acids. The CDR3 DNA is TGTGCCAGCAGACTACGGACAGGGGGCTCCTACGAGCAGTACTTC. Residues: CASRLRTGGSYEQYF.

V gene TRBV28 combines with J gene TRBJ1-3; D call uncertain. V lost 5 bases, J lost 3 bases, and 14 bases lay in between. The length of the CDR3 is 15 residues. Per the germline V gene, CDR1 is MDHEN and CDR2 is SYDVKM. The DNA for the CDR3 is TGTGCCAGCAGTCAACCTCGGGAAGTTGGAAACACCATATATTTT. Protein: CASSQPREVGNTIYF.

The chain recombines TRBV4-2 with TRBJ1-2, with 7 bases lining up with TRBD1. From germline, CDR1 is LGHNA and CDR2 YNFKEQ. The CDR3 contains 15 residues. Trimming took 0 bases from V and 5 from J; bases not matched to a gene: 6. CDR3 in DNA: TGTGCCAGCAGCCAAGATCCCGGGACAGAATATGGCTACACCTTC. Its translation: CASSQDPGTEYGYTF.

This clone came up once. V usage is TRBV5-4 and J usage is TRBJ2-7, with D unresolved. CDR1 and CDR2 from the germline V gene are SGHNT and YYREEE (reference sequence). The CDR3 consists of 11 residues. V lost 0 bases to trimming and J lost 6 bases, with 4 bases between them. CDR3 amino acids: CASSLGGEQYF. The DNA for the CDR3 is TGTGCCAGCAGCTTGGGTGGCGAGCAGTACTTC.

The gene calls are TRBV5-1 and TRBJ1-3; no reliable D call. Trimming took 3 bases from V and 0 from J, leaving 10 bases between them. The CDR3 length is 15 residues. CDR1 and CDR2 (germline): SGHRS, YFSETQ. The CDR3 coding sequence is TGCGCCAGCAGCTCGGACGGTCTCTCTGGAAACACCATATATTTT. Protein sequence: CASSSDGLSGNTIYF.

This clone has more than one count but fewer than ten. The chain joins TRBV6-4 to TRBJ1-1; D gene uncertain. The CDR3 sequence is 12 residues long. V was shortened by 7 bases and J by 1 base, with 7 bases between the two germline ends. Germline V CDR1 and CDR2: MRHNA, SNTAGT. CDR3 DNA sequence: TGTGCCAGCACGTTTGGGAACACTGAAGCTTTCTTT. Its translation is CASTFGNTEAFF.

The J gene is TRBJ2-7, the V gene TRBV6-1; no definite D call. Germline V gene lookup returns CDR1 MNHNS and CDR2 SASEGT. This CDR3 is built from 12 residues. Trimming cost V 6 bases and J 0 bases, with 6 bases left between them. The CDR3 DNA sequence: TGTGCCAGCAGCCTCATCTCCTACGAGCAGTACTTC. It specifies CASSLISYEQYF.

The chain uses TRBV27 and TRBJ1-2; no definite D call. This CDR3 is 13 amino acids long. The V gene's germline CDR1 is MNHEY and CDR2 SMNVEV (reference sequence). The V and J ends lost 6 bases and 6 bases respectively, with 14 bases between them. The CDR3 DNA follows: TGTGCCAGCAGCTGGACCGAGACGCATGGCTACACCTTC. Translated: CASSWTETHGYTF.

This chain links TRBV15 with TRBJ2-3; a weak D match, TRBD1 (6 bases). The germline gives CDR1 LNHNV, CDR2 YYDKDF (reference sequence). Trimming left V 5 bases short and J 2 bases short, with 20 bases between. The CDR3 has 17 residues. The DNA for the CDR3 is TGTGCCACCAGCCCGGCGGTCACAGGGATTGACACAGATACGCAGTATTTT. Protein product: CATSPAVTGIDTDTQYF. Using reference TRBV15 and TRBJ2-3 for the parts outside the CDR3, the full variable domain is DAMVIQNPRYQVTQFGKPVTLSCSQTLNHNVMYWYQQKSSQAPKLLFHYYDKDFNNEADTPDNFQSRRPNTSFCFLDIRSPGLGDTAMYLCATSPAVTGIDTDTQYFGPGTRLTVL.

Written as DNA, the CDR3 is TGCAGCGTTGAACTAGCGGGGAGAGAAGGAGATACGCAGTATTTT. It yields the protein CSVELAGREGDTQYF. This chain joins TRBV29-1 and TRBJ2-3; TRBD2 agrees at 9 bases. In germline, CDR1 is SQVTM, CDR2 ANQGSEA. V shed 2 bases and J 5 bases; nucleotides not matched to a gene: 8. The CDR3 is made up of 15 amino acids.

The rearrangement links TRBV27 to TRBJ1-5; TRBD1 aligns across 7 bases. The CDR3 sequence is 14 residues long. V lost 6 bases, J lost 4 bases, and 6 bases stayed unmatched. Germline CDR1 reads MNHEY; CDR2 reads SMNVEV (reference sequence). The CDR3: CASRTTGFNQPQHF. The CDR3 nucleotides are TGTGCCAGCAGGACGACAGGGTTTAATCAGCCCCAGCATTTT.

The chain links TRBV30 to TRBJ2-3, with D possibly being TRBD2 (6 bases). Trimming removed 4 bases from V and 1 base from J, with 9 bases in between. This CDR3 spans 13 amino acids. Looked up from germline, CDR1 is GTSNPN and CDR2 is SVGIG (reference sequence). The CDR3 coding sequence is TGTGCCTGGAATATAGCGGGCACAGATACGCAGTATTTT. It encodes CAWNIAGTDTQYF.

This chain links TRBV19 with TRBJ2-1; D possibly corresponds to TRBD2 (5 bases). Trimming left V 5 bases short and J 5 bases short, with 16 bases between. Germline lookup yields CDR1 LNHDA and CDR2 SQIVND (reference sequence). This CDR3 has 15 residues. CDR3 sequence reads: CASSSITEVNNEQFF. In DNA, the CDR3 is TGTGCCAGTAGTTCCATCACGGAGGTTAACAATGAGCAGTTCTTC.

The chain employs TRBV27 and TRBJ2-1, with 7 bases that match TRBD2. With V trimmed by 5 bases and J by 3 bases, 10 bases remained unmatched. Germline V gene data show CDR1 as MNHEY and CDR2 as SMNVEV (reference sequence). The CDR3 length is 16 residues. The CDR3 coding sequence is TGTGCCAGCAGTACCACGAGCGGGAAAGGCTACAATGAGCAGTTCTTC. This sequence encodes CASSTTSGKGYNEQFF.

The rearrangement uses TRBV6-5 and TRBJ1-1; unclear D gene. Germline V lookup: CDR1 MNHEY, CDR2 SVGAGI. The CDR3 is 14 residues long. With 5 bases removed from V and 0 bases from J, the gap between germline ends came to 10 bases. The CDR3 bases are TGTGCCAGCAGTCCTCGGGCTTTGAACACTGAAGCTTTCTTT. It codes for CASSPRALNTEAFF.

This clone was seen once. CDR3 nucleotides: TGTGCCAGCAGGGGATGGTGGGGATCTGTCCCTAAACTGTTTTTT. Its protein is CASRGWWGSVPKLFF. This rearrangement joins TRBV6-5 to TRBJ1-4; D remains ambiguous. This CDR3 region has 15 residues. The V end lost 6 bases, the J end lost 11 bases, and 22 bases lay between the germline ends. Germline-derived CDR1 and CDR2 are MNHEY and SVGAGI.

The chain uses TRBV5-1 and TRBJ2-7; D is unresolved. Germline CDR1 SGHRS, CDR2 YFSETQ. The CDR3 is made up of 11 amino acids. Trimming took off 4 bases at V and 6 bases at J, with 8 bases between the two ends. CDR3 nucleotides: TGCGCCAGCAGCGAGACGGGCGAGCAGTACTTC. It encodes CASSETGEQYF.